These 9 T cell receptor beta chains were sequenced from one sample in a study of Tregs in tolerant kidney transplant recipients. Only in-frame clones appear in the TCRdb table, and some are missing; sequencing was by immunoSEQ multiplex PCR. This table has hundreds of thousands of clones, roughly 80% appearing once. The sequenced sample was CD4+ T cells from blood. Receptors originate from a human donor in good health.

The V and J genes are TRBV28 and TRBJ1-2; 8 nucleotides align to TRBD1. Germline V gene sequence: CDR1 MDHEN, CDR2 SYDVKM. J gave up 4 bases and V 8 bases, and 9 bases lay outside the gene matches. This CDR3 is built from 14 residues. The CDR3 reads CASSTGGRVYGYTF. CDR3 coding DNA: TGTGCCAGCTCCACAGGGGGGCGAGTCTATGGCTACACCTTC.

The chain combines TRBV15 with TRBJ2-1; 7 positions match TRBD2. Per germline, CDR1 LNHNV and CDR2 YYDKDF (reference sequence). This CDR3 contains 16 residues. With V trimmed by 1 base and J by 6 bases, 9 bases remained unmatched. CDR3 protein: CATSRGGGGVSNEQFF. The CDR3 coding sequence is TGTGCCACCAGCAGAGGTGGCGGGGGTGTAAGCAATGAGCAGTTCTTC.

The gene calls are TRBV6-6 and TRBJ2-7, with 8 bases fitting TRBD1. The germline V gene encodes CDR1 MNHNY and CDR2 SVGAGI (reference sequence). The CDR3 is 14 residues long. V was clipped by 6 bases and J by 3 bases; unmatched bases: 7. The CDR3 DNA reads TGTGCCAGCAGGAAAGACAGGGGAGTCTACGAGCAGTACTTC. Its protein is CASRKDRGVYEQYF.

The chain combines TRBV4-1 with TRBJ2-2; perhaps TRBD2 as D (6 bases). This CDR3 comprises 14 residues. With 2 bases removed from V and 9 bases from J, the gap between germline ends came to 13 bases. In germline, CDR1 is MGHRA, CDR2 YSYEKL. The CDR3 coding sequence is TGCGCCAGCAGCCAAAAGGTGCGGGAAAGGGAGCTGTTTTTT. Residues: CASSQKVRERELFF.

The V gene is TRBV6-5, the J gene TRBJ2-6; D is possibly TRBD1 or TRBD2 (5 bases each). V dropped 0 bases and J dropped 1 base, with 7 bases sitting between them. Looked up from germline, CDR1 is MNHEY and CDR2 is SVGAGI. CDR3 length: 16 residues. CDR3 sequence: CASSYSWGSGANVLTF. The CDR3 region has the DNA TGTGCCAGCAGTTACTCGTGGGGGTCTGGGGCCAACGTCCTGACTTTC.

In DNA form, the CDR3 reads TGTGCCAGCAGCTGGGATCCGGGGGCAGGGGTTGAGGGCCAGTACTTC. Its translation: CASSWDPGAGVEGQYF. This chain uses TRBV5-6 with TRBJ2-5, with D perhaps TRBD1 or TRBD2 (6 bases each). This CDR3 region has 16 residues. V was cut by 3 bases and J by 10 bases, with 25 bases left in between. Germline assignment: CDR1 SGHDT and CDR2 YYEEEE.

This sequence joins TRBV6-1 and TRBJ2-7; D perhaps matches TRBD2 (6 bases). Trimming cost V 5 bases and J 2 bases, with 10 bases left between them. CDR3 length: 13 residues. In germline, CDR1 is MNHNS, CDR2 SASEGT. The CDR3 protein is CASSSASAYEQYF. The CDR3 DNA reads TGTGCCAGCAGTTCCGCTAGCGCCTACGAGCAGTACTTC.

The chain uses TRBV29-1 and TRBJ2-1, with 9 nucleotides matching TRBD2. CDR1 is SQVTM, CDR2 ANQGSEA, per germline. The CDR3 loop spans 16 amino acids. The V gene end was trimmed by 7 bases and the J gene end by 2 bases; junction bases not matched to a gene: 12. The CDR3 DNA reads TGCAGCGCGTTTAGCCTAGCGGGAAGAACCTACAATGAGCAGTTCTTC. Residues: CSAFSLAGRTYNEQFF.

The chain has TRBV5-4 and TRBJ1-3; 10 nucleotides match TRBD1. This CDR3 contains 15 residues. CDR1 and CDR2 (germline): SGHNT, YYREEE (reference sequence). The V segment lost 4 bases and the J segment 8 bases; nucleotides outside the gene matches: 9. CDR3 protein: CASSATGGAGHTIYF. CDR3 DNA sequence: TGTGCCAGCAGCGCGACAGGGGGCGCGGGGCACACCATATATTTT.